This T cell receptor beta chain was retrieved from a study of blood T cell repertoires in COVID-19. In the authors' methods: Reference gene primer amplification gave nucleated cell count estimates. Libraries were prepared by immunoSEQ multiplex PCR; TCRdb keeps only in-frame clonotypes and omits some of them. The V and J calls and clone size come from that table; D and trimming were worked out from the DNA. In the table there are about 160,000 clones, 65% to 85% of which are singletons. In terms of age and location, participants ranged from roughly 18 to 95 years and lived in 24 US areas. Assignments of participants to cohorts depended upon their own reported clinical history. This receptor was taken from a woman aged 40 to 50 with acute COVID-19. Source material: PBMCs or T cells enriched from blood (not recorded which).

The CDR3 sequence: CASSLVGSTTYNEQFF. The CDR3 DNA reads TGCGCCAGCAGCTTGGTGGGGAGCACTACCTACAATGAGCAGTTCTTC. V usage is TRBV5-1 and J usage is TRBJ2-1; perhaps TRBD2 as D (5 bases). There are 16 residues in the CDR3. Per the germline V gene, CDR1 is SGHRS and CDR2 is YFSETQ. Trimming shortened V by 0 bases and J by 2 bases, and 12 bases separated the two germline ends.